The sample holds many counts of the clone carrying this TCR beta chain. The antigen is not known. This specimen belongs to a study of Graves' ophthalmopathy and Graves' hyperthyroidism. Unmatched junction bases numbered 15, after V lost 4 bases and J lost 9 bases. Germline V gives CDR1 SGHRS, CDR2 YFSETQ. The CDR3 consists of 15 residues. Beta-chain TCR CDR3 regions were amplified from RNA transcripts. HTBI primers were employed in first-round RT-PCR, then a second-round multiplex PCR followed. MiXCR was run by TCRdb on the multiplex PCR reads, yielding one entry per CDR3 protein. The table lists about 380,000 distinct CDR3 sequences, 15% to 17% of them singletons. Study-wide points: Distinction of ophthalmopathy from stable hyperthyroidism by a 13-signature model reached roughly 87% sensitivity and more than 65% specificity.

Being free of ophthalmopathy for 18 months of follow-up defined stable hyperthyroidism. PBMCs originated in approximately 9.1 ml of fresh peripheral blood. The rearrangement links TRBV5-1 to TRBJ1-2, with 7 nucleotides matching TRBD1. Sequencing was carried out using peripheral blood. The origin of this receptor is a woman between 18 and 29 years old with stable Graves' hyperthyroidism. DNA for the CDR3: TGCGCCAGCAGCGATGGGACAGCAGGTCTCGGGAGCTACACCTTC. Its protein product is CASSDGTAGLGSYTF. Together with reference TRBV5-1 and TRBJ1-2, the CDR3 gives the full variable domain: KAGVTQTPRYLIKTRGQQVTLSCSPISGHRSVSWYQQTPGQGLQFLFEYFSETQRNKGNFPGRFSGRQFSNSRSEMNVSTLELGDSALYLCASSDGTAGLGSYTFGSGTRLTVV.